This T cell receptor (beta chain) was recorded in a study of blood T cells in healthy people across ages (dated by TCRdb to 2015 to 2017). Study-wide context: In model experiments, template switching captured about one uniquely barcoded TCR beta cDNA molecule for every two T cells. Using deep sequencing normalized with unique cDNA molecular identifiers, the study measured how TCR beta repertoire diversity changes with age. The donors were split into four age groups: young (average approximately 16 years), middle-aged (about 40), aged (around 67) and long-lived (over 75). Donors of different ages were randomly distributed across sequencing lanes to avoid experimental bias. The study analyzed two additional independent replicas of 1 million unique cDNA reads from the same blood draw for two donors, one aged 18 to 30 and one aged 80 or older.

Donors were 40 or so systemically healthy Caucasian individuals from Russia aged roughly 6 to 90 years. Around 10 milliliters of peripheral blood were collected from each donor into EDTA-treated Vacutainer tubes. Ficoll-Paque density-gradient centrifugation was used to isolate PBMCs, with at least 7 million per sample. Trizol reagent was used to extract total RNA from PBMCs, with at least 5.5 micrograms per sample. For every donor, an aliquot of PBMCs went through flow cytometry to measure the percentages of naive CD45RAhigh/CD27high T cells. This clonotype was observed a handful of times. Its cognate antigen has yet to be identified. Per-base qualities were not stored, and no clone one base away is much larger. Study-wide conclusions, independent of this receptor: Because donor CMV infection status was unknown, age-related changes in expanded clonotypes were potentially confounded. Conclusive comparison of naive and antigen-experienced compartments was prevented by the profiling of bulk unsorted PBMCs. As age increased, observed TCR beta diversity per million T cells dropped in a roughly linear way, and a significant reduction was already evident by age 40. There was a strong correlation between observed TCR beta diversity and the percentage of naive T cells measured by flow cytometry. The long-lived group showed more naive CD4+ T cells, fewer expanded clones and increased TCR diversity than the aged group, suggesting age selection. Estimates of total diversity based on one million sequenced T cells were considered lower bounds and underestimates.

The library relied on 5' RACE. Sequencing was performed on an Illumina HiSeq 2500. A second PCR of roughly 6 to 11 cycles was run with a J-beta primer mix and a sample-barcoded 5' primer. Each TCR beta cDNA molecule received a unique molecular identifier from a template-switch 5' adaptor carrying 12 random nucleotides. Each sample yielded at least 3 million CDR3-containing paired-end reads. First-strand cDNA synthesis was performed from all RNA using the Mint cDNA synthesis kit, with priming by a TRBC-specific oligonucleotide. All cDNA was treated with uracil-DNA glycosylase and then went through a first 18-cycle PCR with the universal primers M1SS and BC2_uni_R. The original pipeline was this. Each sample was normalized by randomly selecting 1 million high-quality reads, each carrying a distinct molecular identifier. Reads with shared molecular identifiers were discarded instead of being binned into consensus sequences. MiTCR, with a Q25 quality threshold and the strictest error-elimination algorithm, was used for CDR3 identification, clonotype clustering and error correction. A nonparametric unseen species model with Euler transformation was used to estimate a lower bound on total TCR beta diversity. In-frame beta chains were kept once TCRdb had trimmed the public reads at Q25 with fastp and called clones with MiXCR. Each entry is one CDR3 protein sequence, shown with its most common DNA and genes. TCRdb, rather than the study authors, made the V and J calls. The sample data list hundreds of thousands of distinct CDR3 sequences, and roughly 26% of these were observed just once. Of the sample, around 15% falls within the top ten clones.

Inclusive of the bounding cysteine and phenylalanine, the CDR3 is 14 residues long. Only the CDR3 DNA is retained, 42 bases long and in frame from the first base. The specimen sequenced was blood. Recombination connected TRBV12-3 or TRBV12-4 to TRBJ2-5, and TRBD2 aligns with 7 junction nucleotides. The J call could be wrong; TRBJ2-7 is a better fit for the DNA end. This receptor was identified in a woman at least 80 years old in good health. The CDR3 region reads CASSTRGVNYEQYF. The DNA sequence is given as TGTGCCAGCAGCACCCGGGGGGTAAACTACGAGCAGTACTTC.